Sequencing of this T cell receptor beta chain was carried out in a study of blood T cells in healthy people across ages. A word on this clonotype: The antigen is not known.

Primed by a sample-barcoded 5' primer and a J-beta primer mix, a second PCR proceeded for about 6 to 11 cycles. One entry per CDR3 protein, called by TCRdb with MiXCR from the 5' RACE reads. The sample contains 1.5 million to 2 million distinct CDR3 sequences, approximately 50% of which appear only once. V was trimmed by 5 bases and J by 2 bases, leaving 14 bases between them. The CDR3 has 15 amino acids. Germline V lookup: CDR1 SGHTA, CDR2 FQGTGA. Study results and limitations: Comparison with aged donors showed that long-lived donors had more naive CD4+ cells and higher diversity.

The source of this sequence is a woman in her forties in good health. The sample consisted of blood. This chain connects TRBV7-3 to TRBJ2-3, with D perhaps TRBD1 or TRBD2 (5 bases each). The CDR3 DNA follows: TGTGCCAGCAGCCCAGGGACCGCCACCACAGATACGCAGTATTTT. Protein product: CASSPGTATTDTQYF.